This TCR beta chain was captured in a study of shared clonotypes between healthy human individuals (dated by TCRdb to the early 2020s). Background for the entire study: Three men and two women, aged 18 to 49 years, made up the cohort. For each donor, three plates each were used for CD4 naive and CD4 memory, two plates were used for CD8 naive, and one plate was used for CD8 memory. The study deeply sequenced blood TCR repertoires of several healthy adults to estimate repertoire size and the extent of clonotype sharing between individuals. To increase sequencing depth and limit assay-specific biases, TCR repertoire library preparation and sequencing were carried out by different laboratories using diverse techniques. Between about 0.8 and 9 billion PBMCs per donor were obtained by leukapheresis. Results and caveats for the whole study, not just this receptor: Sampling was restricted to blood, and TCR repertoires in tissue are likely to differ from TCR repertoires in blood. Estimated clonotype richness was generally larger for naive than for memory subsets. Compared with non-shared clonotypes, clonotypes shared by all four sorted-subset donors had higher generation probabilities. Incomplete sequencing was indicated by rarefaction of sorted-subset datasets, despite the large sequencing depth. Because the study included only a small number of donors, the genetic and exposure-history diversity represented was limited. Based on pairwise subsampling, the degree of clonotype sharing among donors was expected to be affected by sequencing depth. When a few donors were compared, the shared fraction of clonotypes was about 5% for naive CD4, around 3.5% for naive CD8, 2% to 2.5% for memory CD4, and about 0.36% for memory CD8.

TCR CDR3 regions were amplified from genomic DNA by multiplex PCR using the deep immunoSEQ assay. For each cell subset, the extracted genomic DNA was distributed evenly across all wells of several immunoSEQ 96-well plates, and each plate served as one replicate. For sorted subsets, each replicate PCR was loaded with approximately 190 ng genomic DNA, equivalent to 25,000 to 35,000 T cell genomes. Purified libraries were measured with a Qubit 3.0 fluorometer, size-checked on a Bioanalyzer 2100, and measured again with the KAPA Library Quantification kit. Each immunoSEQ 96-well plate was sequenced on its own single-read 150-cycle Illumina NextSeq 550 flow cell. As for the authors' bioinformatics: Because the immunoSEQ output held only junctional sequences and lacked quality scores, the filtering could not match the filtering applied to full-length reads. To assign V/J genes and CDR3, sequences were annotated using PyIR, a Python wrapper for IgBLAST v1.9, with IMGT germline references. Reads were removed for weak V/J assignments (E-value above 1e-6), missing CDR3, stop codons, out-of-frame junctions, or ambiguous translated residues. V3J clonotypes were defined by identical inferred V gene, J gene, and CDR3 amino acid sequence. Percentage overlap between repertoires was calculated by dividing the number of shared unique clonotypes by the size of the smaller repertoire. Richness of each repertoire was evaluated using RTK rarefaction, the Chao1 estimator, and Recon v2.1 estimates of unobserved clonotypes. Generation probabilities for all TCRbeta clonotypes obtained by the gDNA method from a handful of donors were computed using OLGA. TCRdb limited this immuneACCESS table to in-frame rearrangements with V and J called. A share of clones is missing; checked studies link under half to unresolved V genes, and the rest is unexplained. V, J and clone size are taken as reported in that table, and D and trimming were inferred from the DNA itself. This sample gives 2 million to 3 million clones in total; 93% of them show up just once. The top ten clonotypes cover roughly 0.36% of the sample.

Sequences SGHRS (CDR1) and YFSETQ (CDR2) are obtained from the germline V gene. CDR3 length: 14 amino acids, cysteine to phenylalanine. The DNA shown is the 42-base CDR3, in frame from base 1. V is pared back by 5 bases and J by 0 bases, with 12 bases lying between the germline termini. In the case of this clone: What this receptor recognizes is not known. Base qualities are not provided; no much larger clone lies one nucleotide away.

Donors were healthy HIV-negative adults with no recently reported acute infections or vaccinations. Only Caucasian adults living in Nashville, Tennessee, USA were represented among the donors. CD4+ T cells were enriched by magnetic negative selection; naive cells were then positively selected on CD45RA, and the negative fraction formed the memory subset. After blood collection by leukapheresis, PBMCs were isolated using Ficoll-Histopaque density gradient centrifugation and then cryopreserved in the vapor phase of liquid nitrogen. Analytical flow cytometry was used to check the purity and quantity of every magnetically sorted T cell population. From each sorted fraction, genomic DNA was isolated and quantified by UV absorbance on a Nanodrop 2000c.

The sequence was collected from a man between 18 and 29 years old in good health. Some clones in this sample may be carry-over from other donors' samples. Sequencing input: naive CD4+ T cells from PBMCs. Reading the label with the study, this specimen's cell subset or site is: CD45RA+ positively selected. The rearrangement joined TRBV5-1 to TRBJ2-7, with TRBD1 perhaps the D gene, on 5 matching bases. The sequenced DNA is TGCGCCAGCAGAAGACAGTGGAACTCCTACGAGCAGTACTTC. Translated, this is CASRRQWNSYEQYF.